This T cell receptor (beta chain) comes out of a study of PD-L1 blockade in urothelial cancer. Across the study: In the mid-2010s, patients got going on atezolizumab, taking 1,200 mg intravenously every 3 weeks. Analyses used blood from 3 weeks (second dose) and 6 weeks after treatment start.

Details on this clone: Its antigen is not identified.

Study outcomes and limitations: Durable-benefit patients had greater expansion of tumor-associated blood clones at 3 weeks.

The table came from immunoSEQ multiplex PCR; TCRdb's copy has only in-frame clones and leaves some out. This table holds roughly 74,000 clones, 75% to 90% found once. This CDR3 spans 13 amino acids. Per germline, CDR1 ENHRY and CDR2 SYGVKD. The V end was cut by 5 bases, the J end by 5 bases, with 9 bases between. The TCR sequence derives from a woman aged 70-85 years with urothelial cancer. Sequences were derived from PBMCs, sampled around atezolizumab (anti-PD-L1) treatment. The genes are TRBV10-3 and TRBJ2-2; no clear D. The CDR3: CAISPIETGELFF. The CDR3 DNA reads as TGTGCCATCAGTCCCATAGAGACCGGGGAGCTGTTTTTT.